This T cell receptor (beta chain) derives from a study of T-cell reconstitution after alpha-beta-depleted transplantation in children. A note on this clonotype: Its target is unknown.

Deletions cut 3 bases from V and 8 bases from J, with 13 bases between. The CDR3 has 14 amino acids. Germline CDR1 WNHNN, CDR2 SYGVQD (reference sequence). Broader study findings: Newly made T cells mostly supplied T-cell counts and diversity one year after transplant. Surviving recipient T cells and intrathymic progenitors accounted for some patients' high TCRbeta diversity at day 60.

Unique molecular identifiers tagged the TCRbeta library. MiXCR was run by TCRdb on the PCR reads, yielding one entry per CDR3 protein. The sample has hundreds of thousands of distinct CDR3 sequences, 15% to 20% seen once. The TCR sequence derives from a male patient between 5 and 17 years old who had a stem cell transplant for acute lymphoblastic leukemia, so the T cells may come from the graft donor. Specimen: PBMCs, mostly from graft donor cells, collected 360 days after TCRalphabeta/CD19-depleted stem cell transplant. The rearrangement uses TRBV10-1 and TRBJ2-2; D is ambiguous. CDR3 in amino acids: CASSDELRPGELFF. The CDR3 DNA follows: TGCGCCAGCAGTGACGAACTCCGTCCGGGGGAGCTGTTTTTT.